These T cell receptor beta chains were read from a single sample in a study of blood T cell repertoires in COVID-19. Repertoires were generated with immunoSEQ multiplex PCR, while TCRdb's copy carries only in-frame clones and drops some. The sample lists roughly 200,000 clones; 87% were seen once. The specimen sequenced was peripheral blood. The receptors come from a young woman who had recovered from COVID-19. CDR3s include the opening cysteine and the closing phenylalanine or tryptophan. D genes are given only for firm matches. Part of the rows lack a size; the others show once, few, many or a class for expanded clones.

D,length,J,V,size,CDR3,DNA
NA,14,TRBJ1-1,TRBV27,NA,CASSLSLWNTEAFF,TGTGCCAGCAGTTTAAGTCTATGGAACACTGAAGCTTTCTTT
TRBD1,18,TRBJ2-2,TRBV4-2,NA,CASSQQIGGAYTSGELFF,TGTGCCAGCAGCCAACAAATAGGGGGCGCATATACAAGCGGGGAGCTGTTTTTT
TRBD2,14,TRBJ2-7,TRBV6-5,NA,CASSYTASGSSLYF,TGTGCCAGCAGTTATACGGCTAGCGGGAGCAGTTTGTACTTC
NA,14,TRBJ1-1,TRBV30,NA,CAWKNDSLNTEAFF,TGTGCCTGGAAGAACGACAGCTTGAACACTGAAGCTTTCTTT
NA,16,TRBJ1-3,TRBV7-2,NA,CASSPRLGASGNTIYF,TGTGCCAGCAGCCCAAGATTGGGGGCCTCTGGAAACACCATATATTTT
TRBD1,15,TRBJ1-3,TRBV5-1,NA,CASSSDRGSGNTIYF,TGCGCCAGCAGCTCCGACAGGGGATCTGGAAACACCATATATTTT
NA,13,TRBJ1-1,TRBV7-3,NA,CASSLGQNTEAFF,TGTGCCAGCAGCTTAGGGCAGAACACTGAAGCTTTCTTT
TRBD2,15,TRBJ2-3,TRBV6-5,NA,CASRAGGEYTDTQYF,TGTGCCAGCAGAGCGGGAGGTGAATACACAGATACGCAGTATTTT
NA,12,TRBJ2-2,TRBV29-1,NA,CSVVRRDDKLFF,TGCAGCGTTGTGCGCAGGGATGATAAGCTGTTTTTT
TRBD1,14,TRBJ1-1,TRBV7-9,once,CASILHRGPTEAFF,TGTGCCAGCATCCTTCACAGGGGGCCTACTGAAGCTTTCTTT
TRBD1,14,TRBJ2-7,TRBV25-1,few,CASSGDRDSYEQYF,TGTGCCAGCAGTGGGGACCGGGACAGCTACGAGCAGTACTTC
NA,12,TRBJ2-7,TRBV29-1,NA,CSVEIQGHEQYF,TGCAGCGTTGAAATACAGGGACACGAGCAGTACTTC